The present TCR beta chain was sequenced within a study of cytomegalovirus exposure and HLA in healthy donors. Points from the study as a whole: Available immune exposure information covered CMV serostatus only. Presence/absence results assume similar sequencing depth per donor, which may not hold.

The V and J ends lost 4 bases and 8 bases respectively, with 19 bases between them. The CDR3 extends over 15 amino acids. Germline-derived CDR1 and CDR2 are SGHNT and YYREEE (reference sequence). PCR employed 60 Vbeta and 13 Jbeta primers. The assay was immunoSEQ multiplex PCR, and TCRdb's table has in-frame clones only and misses some. This sample has 90,000 to 150,000 clones, with roughly 8.6% found just once. Concerning this clone: Its antigen remains unknown.

Material: PBMCs. The origin of this receptor is a woman aged 40 to 50 in good health and CMV-seropositive. The rearrangement joins TRBV5-4 to TRBJ2-1, with D possibly being TRBD2 (5 bases). Here the CDR3 reads CASSTKVGASYEQFF. The CDR3 DNA reads TGTGCCAGCAGCACCAAAGTCGGTGCTAGCTATGAGCAGTTCTTC.